This T cell receptor (beta chain) was sequenced for a study of glioma-infiltrating T cells after dendritic cell vaccination. The table came from immunoSEQ multiplex PCR; TCRdb's copy has only in-frame clones and leaves some out. Seen here are approximately 91,000 clones, 75% to 85% observed once, and the top ten hold over 2%. As for time point: after dendritic cell vaccination, including at tumor progression/relapse. In germline, CDR1 is MNHEY, CDR2 SMNVEV (reference sequence). The CDR3 runs 17 residues. The ends were cut back, 10 bases at V and 2 bases at J, with 24 bases in the middle. The starting material was blood, obtained after dendritic cell vaccination. The chain combines TRBV27 with TRBJ1-5, with D possibly TRBD1 on 5 matching bases. This TCR was recovered from a human donor with glioblastoma. Here the CDR3 DNA reads TGTGCCATCCCAGTTTATCTGTTAGGGGCTCGCAATCAGCCCCAGCATTTT. Amino acids: CAIPVYLLGARNQPQHF.